A selection of T cell receptor beta chains follows, all from one sample in a study of blood T cells in healthy people across ages. TCRdb reprocessed the 5' RACE reads via MiXCR and lists one record per CDR3 protein. The sample lists approximately 810,000 distinct CDR3 sequences, under 30% seen once, with roughly a sixth in the top ten. Specimen: blood. The receptors here all came from a woman aged 80 or over in good health. Each CDR3 is given with its conserved first and last residue. The order of the fields is V gene, clone size, D gene, J gene, CDR3 protein, CDR3 DNA. A D gene is named only where the DNA matches it firmly. Rows may omit the clone size; those that give it use once, few, many or a size class.

TRBV4-3,many,TRBD2,TRBJ2-1,CASSQDELAGANEQFF,TGCGCCAGCAGCCAAGATGAGCTAGCGGGGGCTAATGAGCAGTTCTTC
TRBV6-2/TRBV6-3,NA,NA,TRBJ2-5,CVSSQTGPKETQYF,TGTGTCAGCAGCCAGACGGGACCTAAAGAGACCCAGTACTTC
TRBV5-4,many,NA,TRBJ2-5,CASSLASSQETQYF,TGTGCCAGCAGCTTGGCCTCGAGCCAAGAGACCCAGTACTTC
TRBV5-5,few,NA,TRBJ1-5,CASSPLDQPQHF,TGTGCCAGCAGCCCACTGGATCAGCCCCAGCATTTT
TRBV6-5,NA,NA,TRBJ1-2,CASSYGRSYSYTF,TGTGCCAGCAGTTATGGGCGATCCTATAGCTACACCTTC
TRBV6-5,once,TRBD1,TRBJ2-7,CASRPMTGSYEQYF,TGTGCCAGCAGACCGATGACAGGGAGCTACGAGCAGTACTTC
TRBV5-1,many,NA,TRBJ2-6,CASSSSGSGANVLTF,TGCGCCAGCAGCTCGTCAGGGTCAGGGGCCAACGTCCTGACTTTC
TRBV20-1,NA,NA,TRBJ1-5,CSASGVPDQPRHF,TGCAGTGCTTCCGGGGTCCCTGATCAGCCCCGGCATTTT
TRBV20-1,many,TRBD1,TRBJ2-4,CSPGQGERNIQYF,TGCAGCCCGGGACAGGGGGAACGGAACATTCAGTACTTC
TRBV5-1,many,TRBD1,TRBJ2-7,CASTDRDEQYF,TGCGCCAGCACCGACAGGGACGAGCAGTACTTC
TRBV5-1,NA,NA,TRBJ2-6,CASSLTSGDNVLTF,TGCGCCAGCAGTCTGACCTCGGGGGACAACGTCCTGACTTTC
TRBV20-1,NA,TRBD1,TRBJ1-4,CSATGTGIEKLFF,TGCAGTGCTACCGGGACAGGGATTGAAAAACTGTTTTTT
TRBV9,many,NA,TRBJ2-3,CATTDTQYF,TGTGCCACCACAGATACGCAGTATTTT
TRBV12-3/TRBV12-4,many,NA,TRBJ2-2,CATKADLSTGELFF,TGTGCCACCAAGGCTGATTTGAGCACCGGGGAGCTGTTTTTT
TRBV11-2,NA,TRBD1,TRBJ1-3,CASSLFTGGGNTIYF,TGTGCCAGCAGCTTATTTACAGGGGGAGGAAACACCATATATTTT
TRBV24-1,NA,NA,TRBJ2-5,CATSDRYTETQYF,TGTGCCACCAGTGACAGGTACACCGAGACCCAGTACTTC
TRBV20-1,many,NA,TRBJ1-1,CSAIAGTQNTEAFF,TGCAGTGCGATAGCCGGGACACAGAACACTGAAGCTTTCTTT
TRBV7-8,many,TRBD2,TRBJ2-3,CASSSKSGATDTQYF,TGTGCCAGCAGTTCGAAGAGCGGGGCCACAGATACGCAGTATTTT
TRBV18,few,TRBD1,TRBJ2-2,CASSRAGTDTGELFF,TGTGCCAGCTCACGCGCCGGGACAGACACCGGGGAGCTGTTTTTT
TRBV7-2,many,NA,TRBJ1-2,CASSFVGGYGYTF,TGTGCCAGCAGCTTTGTGGGGGGCTATGGCTACACCTTC
TRBV11-3,few,NA,TRBJ2-5,CASSSRGRREVFETQYF,TGTGCCAGCAGCTCGCGAGGGAGGCGAGAAGTCTTCGAGACCCAGTACTTC
TRBV6-5,many,NA,TRBJ2-4,CASSPPGKSSKNIQYF,TGTGCCAGCAGTCCCCCAGGGAAATCCTCCAAAAACATTCAGTACTTC
TRBV6-4,many,NA,TRBJ1-5,CASSGTGGQPQHF,TGTGCCAGCAGCGGCACGGGCGGTCAGCCCCAGCATTTT
TRBV7-2,few,NA,TRBJ1-1,CASSSLQKGTEAFF,TGTGCCAGCAGCTCTTTGCAAAAAGGCACTGAAGCTTTCTTT
TRBV5-1,many,NA,TRBJ2-5,CASSLGQEGETQYF,TGCGCCAGCAGCTTGGGACAGGAGGGAGAGACCCAGTACTTC
TRBV20-1,few,NA,TRBJ1-2,CSARLGGGYTF,TGCAGTGCTAGGTTGGGGGGTGGCTACACCTTC
TRBV2,NA,NA,TRBJ1-5,CASKLGDQPQHF,TGTGCCAGCAAGTTGGGGGATCAGCCCCAGCATTTT
TRBV11-3,NA,TRBD2,TRBJ2-1,CASSRTGLSYNEQFF,TGTGCCAGCAGCCGAACGGGACTATCCTACAATGAGCAGTTCTTC
TRBV7-9,NA,TRBD1,TRBJ2-2,CASSSLDRGITGELFF,TGTGCCAGCAGCTCCCTTGACAGGGGAATCACCGGGGAGCTGTTTTTT
TRBV20-1,many,TRBD2,TRBJ2-7,CSARENPGLSYEQYF,TGCAGTGCTAGAGAAAATCCGGGACTATCCTACGAGCAGTACTTC